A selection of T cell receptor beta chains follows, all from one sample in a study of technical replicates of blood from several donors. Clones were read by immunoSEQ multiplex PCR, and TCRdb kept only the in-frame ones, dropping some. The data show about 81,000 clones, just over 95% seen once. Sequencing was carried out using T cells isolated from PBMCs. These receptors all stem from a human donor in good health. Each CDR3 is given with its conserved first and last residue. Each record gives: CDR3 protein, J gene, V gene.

CDR3: CASSYQETQYF; J: TRBJ2-5; V: TRBV2
CDR3: CASSLTETWEQYF; J: TRBJ2-7; V: TRBV7-8
CDR3: CASRGLAGLVYEQYF; J: TRBJ2-7; V: TRBV2
CDR3: CASSSTGIGGYTF; J: TRBJ1-2; V: TRBV27
CDR3: CAISHDTGEETQYF; J: TRBJ2-5; V: TRBV10-3
CDR3: CAWSVMQGSEQFF; J: TRBJ2-1; V: TRBV30
CDR3: CASSLEPAGIYEQYF; J: TRBJ2-7; V: TRBV11-2
CDR3: CASSHRVEGTEAFF; J: TRBJ1-1; V: TRBV4-1
CDR3: CASRTQGSDTQYF; J: TRBJ2-3; V: TRBV27
CDR3: CASSSSVQETQYF; J: TRBJ2-5; V: TRBV11-3
CDR3: CASSLMGGGGLSYNEQFF; J: TRBJ2-1; V: TRBV7-3
CDR3: CASSWGLGSYEQYF; J: TRBJ2-7; V: TRBV19
CDR3: CASELAGVYEQFF; J: TRBJ2-1; V: TRBV6-1
CDR3: CASRRDSTTNEKLFF; J: TRBJ1-4; V: TRBV2
CDR3: CAWTHSVEQYF; J: TRBJ2-7; V: TRBV30
CDR3: CASSLSWLAGYEQYF; J: TRBJ2-7; V: TRBV27